The T cell receptor beta chain under discussion was sequenced for a study of T cell responses to AZD1222 COVID-19 vaccine. The overall study: Pooled in the analysis were second doses at about 4 or about 12 weeks. Points from the study as a whole: Across the whole spike, CD4 TCRs peaked at regions 160-218 and 743-854. Clonal diversity was possibly underestimated, and white British individuals and females predominated among donors. Baseline seropositivity occurred in only six AZD1222 recipients.

The data were produced by immunoSEQ multiplex PCR, yet TCRdb's version contains in-frame clones alone and is incomplete. The sample comprises about 160,000 clones, roughly 94% of which are singletons, and around 1.3% rests with the top ten. Regarding this clone: The antigen is not known.

Germline V gene lookup returns CDR1 SEHNR and CDR2 FQNEAQ (reference sequence). CDR3 length equals 13 residues. The ends were cut back, 5 bases at V and 7 bases at J, with 11 bases in the middle. The input for sequencing was peripheral blood, taken on day 0 of AZD1222 vaccination. This TCR was recovered from an adult in good health. The chain uses TRBV7-9 and TRBJ2-2, with a weak D call TRBD2 (6 bases). The CDR3 bases are TGTGCCAGCAGCCCGGCGGGACTCGGGGAGCTGTTTTTT. Translated: CASSPAGLGELFF.